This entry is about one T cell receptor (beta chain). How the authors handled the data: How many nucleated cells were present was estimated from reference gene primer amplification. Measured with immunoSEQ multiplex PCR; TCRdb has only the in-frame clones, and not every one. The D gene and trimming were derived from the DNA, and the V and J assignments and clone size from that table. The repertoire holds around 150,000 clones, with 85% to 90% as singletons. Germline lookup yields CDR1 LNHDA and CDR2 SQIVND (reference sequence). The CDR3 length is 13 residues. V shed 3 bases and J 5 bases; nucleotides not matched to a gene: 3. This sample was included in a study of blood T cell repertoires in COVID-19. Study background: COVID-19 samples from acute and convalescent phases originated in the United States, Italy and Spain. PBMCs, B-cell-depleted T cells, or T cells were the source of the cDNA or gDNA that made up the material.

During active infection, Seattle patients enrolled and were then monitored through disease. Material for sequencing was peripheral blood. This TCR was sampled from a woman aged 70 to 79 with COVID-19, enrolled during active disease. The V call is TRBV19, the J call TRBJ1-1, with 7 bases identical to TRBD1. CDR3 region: CASSIVGQTEAFF. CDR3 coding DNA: TGTGCCAGTAGTATTGTGGGACAGACTGAAGCTTTCTTT.